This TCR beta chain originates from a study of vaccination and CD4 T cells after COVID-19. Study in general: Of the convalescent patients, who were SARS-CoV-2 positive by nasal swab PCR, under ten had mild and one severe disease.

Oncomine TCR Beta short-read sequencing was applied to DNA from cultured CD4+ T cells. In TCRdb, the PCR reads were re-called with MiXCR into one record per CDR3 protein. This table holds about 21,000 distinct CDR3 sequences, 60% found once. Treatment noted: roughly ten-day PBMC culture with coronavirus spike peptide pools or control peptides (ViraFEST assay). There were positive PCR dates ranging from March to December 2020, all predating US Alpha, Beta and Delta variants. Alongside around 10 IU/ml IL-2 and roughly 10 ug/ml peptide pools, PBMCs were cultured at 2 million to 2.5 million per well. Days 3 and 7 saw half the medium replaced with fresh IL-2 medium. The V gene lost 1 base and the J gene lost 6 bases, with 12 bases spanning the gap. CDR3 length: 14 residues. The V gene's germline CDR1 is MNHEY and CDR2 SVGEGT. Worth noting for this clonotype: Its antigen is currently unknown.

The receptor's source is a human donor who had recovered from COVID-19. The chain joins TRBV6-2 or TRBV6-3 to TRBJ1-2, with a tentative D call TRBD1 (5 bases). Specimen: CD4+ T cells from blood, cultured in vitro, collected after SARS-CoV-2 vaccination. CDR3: CASSYFASGHGYTF. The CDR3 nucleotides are TGTGCCAGCAGTTACTTCGCTTCGGGGCATGGCTACACCTTC.